This T cell receptor (beta chain) is drawn from a study of T-cell reconstitution after alpha-beta-depleted transplantation in children. This clonotype was counted ten times or more. V dropped 6 bases and J dropped 12; count of bases not matched to a gene: 10. Germline loops: CDR1 DFQATT, CDR2 SNEGSKA (reference sequence). The CDR3 extends over 12 amino acids. Unique molecular identifiers tagged the TCRbeta library. TCRdb recomputed calls from the PCR reads with MiXCR, one row per CDR3 protein. The table records over 400,000 distinct CDR3 sequences, approximately 12% of them present only once. The clonotype comes from a human donor who donated a stem cell graft to a child with combined immunodeficiency. Source: PBMCs from the stem cell graft donor, taken from the stem cell graft. The chain recombines TRBV20-1 with TRBJ1-1; 10 bases match TRBD1. CDR3 loop: CSAQPGTGEPFF. CDR3 DNA: TGCAGTGCCCAACCTGGGACAGGGGAACCTTTCTTT.